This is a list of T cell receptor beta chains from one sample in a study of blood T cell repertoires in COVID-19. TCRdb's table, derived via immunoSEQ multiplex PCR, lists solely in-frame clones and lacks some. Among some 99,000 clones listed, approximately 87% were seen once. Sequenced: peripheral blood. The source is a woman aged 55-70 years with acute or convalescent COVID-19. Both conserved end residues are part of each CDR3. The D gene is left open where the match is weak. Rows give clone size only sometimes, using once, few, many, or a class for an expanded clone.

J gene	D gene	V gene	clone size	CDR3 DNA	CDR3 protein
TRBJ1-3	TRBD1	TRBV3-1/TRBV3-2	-	TGTGCCAGCAGAGAATCTAACAGGGGGTCTGGAAACACCATATATTTT	CASRESNRGSGNTIYF
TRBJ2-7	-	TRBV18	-	TGTGCCAGCTTACCGACGAGGGCCGCGGGCGAGCAGTACTTC	CASLPTRAAGEQYF
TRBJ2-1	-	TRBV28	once	TGTGCCAGCAGGGAACCTAGACTGCTGAGCTCCTACAATGAGCAGTTCTTC	CASREPRLLSSYNEQFF
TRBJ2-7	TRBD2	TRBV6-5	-	TGTGCCATCAGCCGACTAGCGGGGGCCTACGAGCAGTACTTC	CAISRLAGAYEQYF
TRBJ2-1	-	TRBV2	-	TGTGCCAGCAGTGAATTATCACTAGCTGGAAGCCTCTCCTACAATGAGCAGTTCTTC	CASSELSLAGSLSYNEQFF
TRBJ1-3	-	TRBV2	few	TGTGCCAGCAGTGAAGCAAATTCGTTGAACACCATATATTTT	CASSEANSLNTIYF
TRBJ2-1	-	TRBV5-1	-	TGCGCCAGCAGCTTGGAGCCGGGTGGGTCGGGGAATGAGCAGTTCTTC	CASSLEPGGSGNEQFF
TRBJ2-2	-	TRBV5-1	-	TGCGCCAGCAGCCGGGACACCGCGAACACCGGGGAGCTGTTTTTT	CASSRDTANTGELFF
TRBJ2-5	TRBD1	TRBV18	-	TGTGCCAGCTCATACGACAGGGTTTTTTCGTACTTC	CASSYDRVFSYF
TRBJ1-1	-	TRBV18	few	TGTGCCAGCTCACCACCGGACAGGAACACTGAAGCTTTCTTT	CASSPPDRNTEAFF
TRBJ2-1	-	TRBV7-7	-	TGTGCTAGCAGCTTACGCGGGGACAATGAGCAGTTCTTC	CASSLRGDNEQFF
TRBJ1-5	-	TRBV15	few	TGTGCCACCAGCGAGGGACTTAATCAGCCCCAGCATTTT	CATSEGLNQPQHF
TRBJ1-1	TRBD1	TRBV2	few	TGTGCCAGCAGTGTCCGGGACAGGGCCGAGGCTTTCTTT	CASSVRDRAEAFF
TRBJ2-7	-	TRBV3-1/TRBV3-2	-	TGTGCCAGCAGCCTCTATTCTTCCTACGAGCAGTACTTC	CASSLYSSYEQYF
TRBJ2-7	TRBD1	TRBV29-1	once	TGCAGCGTTGAAGATTGGGCCCGAGAAGGACAGGGGGCTTACGAGCAGTACTTC	CSVEDWAREGQGAYEQYF
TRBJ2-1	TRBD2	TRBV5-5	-	TGTGCCAGCAGCTTGTATGGGGCTAGCGGGACCGTCTACAATGAGCAGTTCTTC	CASSLYGASGTVYNEQFF
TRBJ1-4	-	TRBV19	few	TGTGCCAGTAGTCTAAGCCCTGCGAAAAAACTGTTTTTT	CASSLSPAKKLFF
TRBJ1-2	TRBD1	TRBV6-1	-	TGTGCCAGCAGTGAAGCCAGGGGGGACTATGGCTACACCTTC	CASSEARGDYGYTF
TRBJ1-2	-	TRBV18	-	TGTGCCAGCTCACCACTAATCGGGGGGAGTAACTATGGCTACACCTTC	CASSPLIGGSNYGYTF
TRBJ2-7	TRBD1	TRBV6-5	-	TGTGCCAGCAGCACGCCACGACAGGGGCGAAACGAGCAGTACTTC	CASSTPRQGRNEQYF
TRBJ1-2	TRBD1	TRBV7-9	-	TGTGCCAGCAGCCTCGGACAGGGGGCGTTGGACGGCTACACCTTC	CASSLGQGALDGYTF
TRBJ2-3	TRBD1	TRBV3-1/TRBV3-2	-	TGTGCCAGCAGCCAACGGGACAGGGACACAGATACGCAGTATTTT	CASSQRDRDTDTQYF
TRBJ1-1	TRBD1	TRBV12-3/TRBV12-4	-	TGTGCCAGCAGGACGTCAGGGGGCTCTGAAGCTTTCTTT	CASRTSGGSEAFF
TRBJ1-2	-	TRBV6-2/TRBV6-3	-	TGTGCCAGCAGCCAGGTCACAGGAAGCGACTATGGCTACACCTTC	CASSQVTGSDYGYTF
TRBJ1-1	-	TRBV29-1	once	TGCAGCGCCTTACTGACAGGCACAACTGAAGCTTTCTTT	CSALLTGTTEAFF
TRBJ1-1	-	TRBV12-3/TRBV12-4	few	TGTGCCAGCAGTTCTGGGGCGAACACTGAAGCTTTCTTT	CASSSGANTEAFF
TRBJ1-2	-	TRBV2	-	TGTGCCAGCAAAGGCCAGGTCCGCTACACCTTC	CASKGQVRYTF
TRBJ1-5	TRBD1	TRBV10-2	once	TGCGCCAGCAGTGGTAGGGACAGCTATCAGCCCCAGCATTTT	CASSGRDSYQPQHF
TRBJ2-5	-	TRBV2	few	TGTGCCAGCAGATCCGGGACAAATCAAGAGACCCAGTACTTC	CASRSGTNQETQYF
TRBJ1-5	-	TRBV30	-	TGTGCCTGGAGTGGGACAGCCTATCAGCCCCAGCATTTT	CAWSGTAYQPQHF
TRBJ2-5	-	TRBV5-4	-	TGTGCCAGCAGCTTGTTGGGCAGGGAGTACTTC	CASSLLGREYF
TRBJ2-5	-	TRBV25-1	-	TGTGCCAGCAGTGGGGCAGGGATGGAGACCCAGTACTTC	CASSGAGMETQYF
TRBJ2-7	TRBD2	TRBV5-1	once	TGCGCCAGCAGCCTATCTAGCGGGAGGAACGAGCAGTACTTC	CASSLSSGRNEQYF
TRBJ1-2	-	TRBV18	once	TGTGCCAGCTCACCATACGAGGCCGGGGTCTATGGCTACACCTTC	CASSPYEAGVYGYTF
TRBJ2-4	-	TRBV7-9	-	TGTGCCAGCAGCTTAGGGGGAACTAGAAACATTCAGTACTTC	CASSLGGTRNIQYF
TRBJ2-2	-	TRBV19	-	TGTGCCAGTAGTTTCAGGGGCGGCAAGGGGACCGGGGAGCTGTTTTTT	CASSFRGGKGTGELFF
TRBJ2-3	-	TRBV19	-	TGTGCCAGTAAATCCCTGAGCGGGCGGTCTAGCACAGATACGCAGTATTTT	CASKSLSGRSSTDTQYF
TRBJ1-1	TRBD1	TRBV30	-	TGTGCCTGGAGTAGGATACAGGGGGGCACTGAAGCTTTCTTT	CAWSRIQGGTEAFF
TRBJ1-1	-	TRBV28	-	TGTGCCAGCAGTTTGCGGGTCCCGGGGAACACTGAAGCTTTCTTT	CASSLRVPGNTEAFF
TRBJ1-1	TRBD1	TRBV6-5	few	TGTGCCAGCAGGCCACAGGGGGGCACTGAAGCTTTCTTT	CASRPQGGTEAFF
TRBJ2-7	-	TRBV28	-	TGTGCCAGCAGTTTATCTCGCGGGCAGACCTACGAGCAGTACTTC	CASSLSRGQTYEQYF
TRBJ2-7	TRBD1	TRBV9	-	TGTGCCAGCAGCGGGGACAGGGCTGGGTGGGAGCAGTACTTC	CASSGDRAGWEQYF
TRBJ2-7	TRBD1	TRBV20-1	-	TGCAGTGCTAGTGGGGACAGAGTCTACGAGCAGTACTTC	CSASGDRVYEQYF
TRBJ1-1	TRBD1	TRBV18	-	TGTGCCAGCTCACCAACGGGACAGGGCTACGAGACTGAAGCTTTCTTT	CASSPTGQGYETEAFF
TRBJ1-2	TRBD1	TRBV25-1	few	TGTGCCAGCAGTGTCGGGACAGTTCGGCGCTACACCTTC	CASSVGTVRRYTF
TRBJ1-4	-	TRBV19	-	TGTGCCAGTAGTGAACAGGGTCTCACTAATGAAAAACTGTTTTTT	CASSEQGLTNEKLFF
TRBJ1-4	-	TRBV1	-	TGCACCAGCAGCCAAGATGTGACACAAACCGCAACTAATGAAAAACTGTTTTTT	CTSSQDVTQTATNEKLFF
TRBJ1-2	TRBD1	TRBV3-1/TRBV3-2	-	TGTGCCAGCAGCCAAGGCTCGGGACAGTATGGCTACACCTTC	CASSQGSGQYGYTF
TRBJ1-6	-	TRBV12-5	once	TGTGCTAGTGGTTTGTGCGCAAGACTCCACTTT	CASGLCARLHF
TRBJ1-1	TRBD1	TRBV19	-	TGTGCCAGTAGTCTTCCGGGACAGGGTAGCACTGAAGCTTTCTTT	CASSLPGQGSTEAFF